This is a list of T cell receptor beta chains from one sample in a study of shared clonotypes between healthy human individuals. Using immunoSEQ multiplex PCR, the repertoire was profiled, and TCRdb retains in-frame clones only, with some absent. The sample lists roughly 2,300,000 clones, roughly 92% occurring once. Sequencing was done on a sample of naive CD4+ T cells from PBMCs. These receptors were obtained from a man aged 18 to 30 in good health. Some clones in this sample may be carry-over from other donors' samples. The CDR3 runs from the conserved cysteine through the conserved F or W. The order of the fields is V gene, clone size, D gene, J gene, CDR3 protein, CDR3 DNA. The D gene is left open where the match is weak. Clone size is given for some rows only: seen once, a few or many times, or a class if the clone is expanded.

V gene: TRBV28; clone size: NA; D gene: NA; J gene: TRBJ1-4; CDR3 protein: CASSSYRGANEKLFF; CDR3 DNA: TGTGCCAGCAGTTCCTATAGGGGAGCTAATGAAAAACTGTTTTTT
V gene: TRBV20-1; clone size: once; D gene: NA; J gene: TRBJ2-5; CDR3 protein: CTLGRIETQYF; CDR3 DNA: TGCACCCTGGGACGGATAGAGACCCAGTACTTC
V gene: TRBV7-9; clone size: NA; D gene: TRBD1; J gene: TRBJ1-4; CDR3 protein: CASSLVEGAEKLFF; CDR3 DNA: TGTGCCAGCAGCTTAGTCGAGGGGGCTGAAAAACTGTTTTTT
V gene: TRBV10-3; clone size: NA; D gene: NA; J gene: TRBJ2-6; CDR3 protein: CAISEPSRDGPAGANVLTF; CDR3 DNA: TGTGCCATCAGTGAGCCCAGCCGGGACGGGCCTGCTGGGGCCAACGTCCTGACTTTC
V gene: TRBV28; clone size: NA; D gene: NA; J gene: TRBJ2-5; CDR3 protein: CASSPPGLRSRGETQYF; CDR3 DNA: TGTGCCAGCAGTCCCCCGGGACTGCGATCGAGGGGAGAGACCCAGTACTTC
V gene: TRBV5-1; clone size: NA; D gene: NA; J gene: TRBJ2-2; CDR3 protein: CASSFNPSGNTGELFF; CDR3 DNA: TGCGCCAGCAGCTTTAACCCCTCGGGAAACACCGGGGAGCTGTTTTTT
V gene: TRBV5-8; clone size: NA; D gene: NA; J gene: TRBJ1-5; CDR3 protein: CASSLHGGSNSNQPQHF; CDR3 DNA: TGTGCCAGCAGCTTGCACGGAGGGTCCAATAGCAATCAGCCCCAGCATTTT
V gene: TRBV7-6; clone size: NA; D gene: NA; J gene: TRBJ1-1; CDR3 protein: CASSLGENTEAFF; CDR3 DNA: TGTGCCAGCAGCTTAGGGGAGAACACTGAAGCTTTCTTT
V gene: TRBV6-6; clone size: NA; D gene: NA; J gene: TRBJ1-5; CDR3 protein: CASTSLPPEGQPQHF; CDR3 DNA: TGTGCCAGCACCTCTCTCCCCCCAGAGGGCCAGCCCCAGCATTTT
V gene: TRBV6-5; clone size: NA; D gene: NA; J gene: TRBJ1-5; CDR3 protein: CASSYRGGGNQPQHF; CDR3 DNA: TGTGCCAGCAGTTACCGGGGGGGAGGCAATCAGCCCCAGCATTTT
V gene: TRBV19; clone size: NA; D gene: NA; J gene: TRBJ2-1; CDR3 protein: CASSIDSGLWGFF; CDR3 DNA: TGTGCCAGTAGTATAGATTCGGGCCTCTGGGGGTTCTTC
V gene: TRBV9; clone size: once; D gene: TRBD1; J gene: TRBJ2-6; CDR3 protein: CASTDRVFGANVLTF; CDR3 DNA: TGTGCCAGCACGGACAGGGTATTTGGGGCCAACGTCCTGACTTTC
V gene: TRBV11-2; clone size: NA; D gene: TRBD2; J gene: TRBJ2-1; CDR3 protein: CASSLVGGNEQFF; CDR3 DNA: TGTGCCAGCAGCTTAGTCGGGGGGAATGAGCAGTTCTTC
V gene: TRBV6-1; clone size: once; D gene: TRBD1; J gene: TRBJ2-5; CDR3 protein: CASSEPGGWETQYF; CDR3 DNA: TGTGCCAGCAGTGAACCAGGGGGCTGGGAGACCCAGTACTTC
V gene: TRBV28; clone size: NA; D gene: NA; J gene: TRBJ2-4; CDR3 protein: CASSPGGAKNIQYF; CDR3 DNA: TGTGCCAGCAGCCCAGGTGGAGCCAAAAACATTCAGTACTTC
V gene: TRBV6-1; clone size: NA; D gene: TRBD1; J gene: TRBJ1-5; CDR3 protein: CASRTGDNQPRHF; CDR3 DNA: TGTGCCAGCAGGACAGGGGACAATCAGCCCCGGCATTTT
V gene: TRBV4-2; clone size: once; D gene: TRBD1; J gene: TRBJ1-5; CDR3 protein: CASSQGDRKGNQPQHF; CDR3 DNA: TGTGCCAGCAGCCAAGGGGACAGGAAGGGGAATCAGCCCCAGCATTTT
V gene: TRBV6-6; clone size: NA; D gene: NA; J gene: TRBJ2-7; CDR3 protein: CASSAGQMITYEQYF; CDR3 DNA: TGTGCCAGCAGTGCGGGACAGATGATCACCTACGAGCAGTACTTC
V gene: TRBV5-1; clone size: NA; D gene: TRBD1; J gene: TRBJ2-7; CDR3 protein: CASSLSGTGGDEQYF; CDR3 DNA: TGCGCCAGCAGCTTGTCCGGGACAGGGGGCGACGAGCAGTACTTC
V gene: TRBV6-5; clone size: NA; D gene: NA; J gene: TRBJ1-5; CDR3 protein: CASSYSWGSNQPQHF; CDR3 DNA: TGTGCCAGCAGTTACTCGTGGGGTAGCAATCAGCCCCAGCATTTT
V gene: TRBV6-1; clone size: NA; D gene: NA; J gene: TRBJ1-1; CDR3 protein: CASSVGQMNTEAFF; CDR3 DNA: TGTGCCAGCAGTGTGGGACAAATGAACACTGAAGCTTTCTTT
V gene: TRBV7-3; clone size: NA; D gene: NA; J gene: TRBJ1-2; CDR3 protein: CASSFSKGPFYGYTF; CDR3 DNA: TGTGCCAGCAGCTTCAGCAAGGGACCTTTCTATGGCTACACCTTC
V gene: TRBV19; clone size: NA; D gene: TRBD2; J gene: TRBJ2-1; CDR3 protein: CASSPQSGTSGLTRNEQFF; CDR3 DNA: TGTGCCAGTTCCCCTCAATCCGGGACTAGCGGGTTGACTCGCAATGAGCAGTTCTTC
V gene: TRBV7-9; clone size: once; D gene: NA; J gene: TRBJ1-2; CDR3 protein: CASSLSTNYGYTF; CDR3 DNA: TGTGCCAGCAGCTTATCGACTAACTATGGCTACACCTTC
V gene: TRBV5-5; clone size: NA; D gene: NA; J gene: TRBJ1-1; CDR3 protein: CASSLRAQSREAFF; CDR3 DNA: TGTGCCAGCAGCTTGAGGGCCCAATCCCGTGAAGCTTTCTTT